A single sample is the source of the 30 T cell receptor beta chains below, sequenced in a study of T cell responses to AZD1222 COVID-19 vaccine. Sequencing used immunoSEQ multiplex PCR; TCRdb keeps in-frame clones, though not all of them. The table records over 100,000 clones, around 84% of them present only once. Sequencing used peripheral blood, obtained on day 0 of AZD1222 vaccination. These receptor sequences come from an adult in good health.

The rearrangement links TRBV30 to TRBJ1-1; D gene ambiguous. CDR3 length: 15 amino acids. The germline V gene encodes CDR1 GTSNPN and CDR2 SVGIG (reference sequence). Trimming took 4 bases from V and 1 from J, leaving 16 bases between them. The CDR3 DNA reads as TGTGCCTGGACGCCCGGAGGTGGCAGGAACACTGAAGCTTTCTTT. Amino acids: CAWTPGGGRNTEAFF. The full variable domain, its missing parts supplied by reference TRBV30 and TRBJ1-1, is SQTIHQWPATLVQPVGSPLSLECTVEGTSNPNLYWYRQAAGRGLQLLFYSVGIGQISSEVPQNLSASRPQDRQFILSSKKLLLSDSGFYLCAWTPGGGRNTEAFFGQGTRLTVV.

The genes are TRBV11-2 and TRBJ2-5, with D perhaps matching TRBD1 or TRBD2 (5 bases each). Germline CDR1 is SGHAT and CDR2 is FQNNGV. Between the trimmed V and J ends, which lost 5 bases and 0 bases, there was a span of 10 bases. The CDR3 contains 14 residues. The CDR3 coding sequence is TGTGCCAGCAGCCCCGGGGCGTACCAAGAGACCCAGTACTTC. Its translation: CASSPGAYQETQYF.

This chain's CDR3 is CASSFIGQGTHEQFF. In DNA form, the CDR3 reads TGTGCCAGCAGTTTTATCGGACAGGGGACCCATGAGCAGTTCTTC. The V call is TRBV27, the J call TRBJ2-1; TRBD1 matches 9 bases. With 3 bases clipped from V and 8 bases from J, the junction kept 8 bases outside the gene matches. The germline gives CDR1 MNHEY, CDR2 SMNVEV (reference sequence). The CDR3 consists of 15 residues.

This clone showed up just a few times. The chain combines TRBV5-1 with TRBJ2-7, with TRBD1 identical over 11 bases. The CDR3 runs to 16 residues. Germline CDR1 reads SGHRS; CDR2 reads YFSETQ. Trimming took 3 bases from V and 5 from J; bases not matched to a gene: 10. The DNA of the CDR3 is TGCGCCAGCAGCTCCTGGACAGGGGGCGCTGTCCACGAGCAGTACTTC. This translates into CASSSWTGGAVHEQYF.

The V gene is TRBV7-3, the J gene TRBJ2-7, with 11 bases aligning to TRBD2. Germline CDR1 is SGHTA and CDR2 is FQGTGA. The CDR3 covers 15 residues. The V and J ends lost 5 bases and 3 bases, in that order; junction bases with no gene match: 6. CDR3 residues: CASSPRLAGLYEQYF. DNA for the CDR3: TGTGCCAGCAGCCCGCGACTAGCGGGACTCTACGAGCAGTACTTC. Variable domain in full (rest from reference TRBV7-3 and TRBJ2-7): GAGVSQTPSNKVTEKGKYVELRCDPISGHTALYWYRQSLGQGPEFLIYFQGTGAADDSGLPNDRFFAVRPEGSVSTLKIQRTERGDSAVYLCASSPRLAGLYEQYFGPGTRLTVT.

As regards this clone: This sample includes further DNA sequences coding for the same CDR3. The chain couples TRBV20-1 to TRBJ1-2; D is ambiguous. The V gene's germline CDR1 is DFQATT and CDR2 SNEGSKA (reference sequence). Trimming left V 5 bases short and J 1 base short, with 2 bases between. The CDR3 spans 10 residues. As DNA, the CDR3 is TGCAGTGCTGGTAACTATGGCTACACCTTC. Translated: CSAGNYGYTF.

The chain uses TRBV18 and TRBJ1-1, with D hard to call. CDR1 KGHSH and CDR2 LQKENI come from the germline V gene. The CDR3 has 14 residues. Trimming took off 4 bases at V and 4 bases at J, with 13 bases between the two ends. This CDR3 is CASSLTVQSTEAFF. CDR3 sequence (DNA): TGTGCCAGCTCACTAACGGTGCAGAGCACTGAAGCTTTCTTT.

This chain links TRBV9 with TRBJ1-6, with 7 bases aligning to TRBD1. V trimming: 0 bases; J trimming: 12 bases; junction bases outside the gene matches: 9. Per germline, CDR1 SGDLS and CDR2 YYNGEE. This CDR3 is built from 15 residues. The DNA of the CDR3 is TGTGCCAGCAGCGTAGGATACCAGGGGGATTTACCCCTCCACTTT. Its translation: CASSVGYQGDLPLHF.

The V call is TRBV12-3 or TRBV12-4, the J call TRBJ2-7; 8 bases align to TRBD2. This CDR3 spans 12 amino acids. The ends lost 5 bases at V and 9 bases at J; junction bases unmatched: 6. This CDR3 reads CASSPGGVGQYF. The CDR3 region has the DNA TGTGCCAGCAGTCCGGGGGGGGTAGGGCAGTACTTC.

This chain uses TRBV9 with TRBJ2-1; 7 bases align to TRBD1. CDR3 size: 16 residues. Trimming removed 0 bases from V and 14 bases from J; junction bases left unmatched: 17. Germline CDR1 is SGDLS and CDR2 is YYNGEE. CDR3: CASSVAPRQGPTVKFF. The CDR3 coding sequence is TGTGCCAGCAGCGTAGCCCCTAGACAGGGCCCTACTGTTAAGTTCTTC.

The chain has TRBV30 and TRBJ1-3; D is possibly TRBD1 (6 bases). CDR3 length: 14 amino acids. Trimming left V 0 bases short and J 4 bases short, with 10 bases between. Germline lookup yields CDR1 GTSNPN and CDR2 SVGIG (reference sequence). The CDR3 DNA reads TGTGCCTGGAGTGTACAGGGTTTAGGAAACACCATATATTTT. Protein: CAWSVQGLGNTIYF.

The V gene is TRBV28, the J gene TRBJ1-6, with D hard to call. The germline V gene encodes CDR1 MDHEN and CDR2 SYDVKM. Trimming pared 5 bases from V and 5 bases from J, leaving 16 bases between. The CDR3 is made up of 16 amino acids. The CDR3 bases are TGTGCCAGCAGTCCCGTCACCCTTAGTCATAATTCACCCCTCCACTTT. Protein product: CASSPVTLSHNSPLHF. Combining the CDR3 with reference TRBV28 and TRBJ1-6 gives the whole variable domain DVKVTQSSRYLVKRTGEKVFLECVQDMDHENMFWYRQDPGLGLRLIYFSYDVKMKEKGDIPEGYSVSREKKERFSLILESASTNQTSMYLCASSPVTLSHNSPLHFGNGTRLTVT.

This clone appeared a single time. The chain carries TRBV15 and TRBJ1-5; no firm D call. Trimming cost V 0 bases and J 0 bases, with 12 bases left between them. CDR1 is LNHNV and CDR2 is YYDKDF in the germline V gene (reference sequence). The CDR3 sequence is 17 residues long. The CDR3 is CATSRDLHGYSNQPQHF. DNA of the CDR3: TGTGCCACCAGCAGAGATCTTCACGGATATAGCAATCAGCCCCAGCATTTT.

A remark on this clone: Since a much larger clone is just one base distant, this may be a read error. Within the sample, other DNA sequences also encode this same CDR3. This chain uses TRBV27 with TRBJ1-2, with a possible D match to TRBD1 (5 bases). The CDR3 spans 15 residues. With 8 bases removed from V and 5 bases from J, the gap between germline ends came to 21 bases. In germline, CDR1 is MNHEY, CDR2 SMNVEV (reference sequence). The CDR3: CASAHPVGTSYGYTF. In DNA, the CDR3 is TGTGCCAGCGCCCATCCAGTGGGGACGTCGTATGGCTACACCTTC.

DNA of the CDR3: TGCGCCAGCAGCCCAAAGCCGGAGGATATATATGGCTACACCTTC. Translation: CASSPKPEDIYGYTF. The rearrangement links TRBV4-1 to TRBJ1-2; D is undetermined. CDR1 is MGHRA, CDR2 YSYEKL, per germline. This CDR3 is built from 15 residues. Between the trimmed V and J ends, which lost 4 bases and 5 bases, there was a span of 17 bases.

The chain links TRBV5-1 to TRBJ2-3; 7 bases fit TRBD2. Germline CDR1 reads SGHRS; CDR2 reads YFSETQ. The CDR3 spans 14 residues. With 0 bases clipped from V and 9 bases from J, the junction kept 7 bases outside the gene matches. CDR3 in amino acids: CASSLGLAGDTQYF. As DNA, the CDR3 is TGCGCCAGCAGCTTGGGACTAGCAGGAGACACGCAGTATTTT.

This chain joins TRBV27 and TRBJ1-1; a weak D match, TRBD1 (5 bases). The CDR3 is 15 residues long. Trimming removed 5 bases at V and 1 base at J, with 14 bases between. Germline V CDR1 and CDR2: MNHEY, SMNVEV (reference sequence). The CDR3 is CASSSRALGNTEAFF. Here the CDR3 DNA reads TGTGCCAGCAGTAGCAGGGCCCTGGGGAACACTGAAGCTTTCTTT.

The gene calls are TRBV7-9 and TRBJ2-5, with a weak D call TRBD1 (6 bases). CDR1 and CDR2 from the germline V gene are SEHNR and FQNEAQ (reference sequence). This CDR3 is 15 amino acids long. V gave up 4 bases and J gave up 0 bases, with 12 bases separating them. CDR3 in amino acids: CASSSGQSYQETQYF. The CDR3 DNA follows: TGTGCCAGCAGCTCAGGACAGTCCTACCAAGAGACCCAGTACTTC.

V gene TRBV6-2 or TRBV6-3 combines with J gene TRBJ2-1; tentatively, D is TRBD2 (6 bases). Trimming cost V 4 bases and J 2 bases, with 24 bases left between them. Germline V gene data show CDR1 as MNHEY and CDR2 as SVGEGT. This CDR3 is built from 19 residues. CDR3 amino acids: CASSFPGTPRIFAYNEQFF. The CDR3 DNA sequence: TGTGCCAGCAGTTTCCCCGGGACTCCCCGAATATTTGCCTACAATGAGCAGTTCTTC.

The chain couples TRBV4-3 to TRBJ1-6; D might be TRBD1 (6 bases). Deletions cut 0 bases from V and 6 bases from J, with 9 bases between. Germline V lookup: CDR1 LGHNA, CDR2 YSLEER. This CDR3 is built from 15 residues. In DNA form, the CDR3 reads TGCGCCAGCAGCCAAGATACGGGGGCTAATTCACCCCTCCACTTT. Its translation: CASSQDTGANSPLHF.

This clone has a handful of counts. The chain joins TRBV11-2 to TRBJ1-1; no reliable D call. The CDR3 loop spans 14 amino acids. The ends were cut back, 3 bases at V and 7 bases at J, with 15 bases in the middle. The germline gives CDR1 SGHAT, CDR2 FQNNGV. This chain's CDR3 is CASSFINGRHEAFF. The CDR3 DNA reads TGTGCCAGCAGCTTTATTAACGGGCGACATGAAGCTTTCTTT.

The chain is built from TRBV27 and TRBJ2-2; 7 bases align to TRBD1. Germline lookup yields CDR1 MNHEY and CDR2 SMNVEV (reference sequence). The CDR3 has 13 residues. Unmatched junction bases numbered 1, after V lost 3 bases and J lost 6 bases. DNA for the CDR3: TGTGCCAGCAGTTTGACAGGGTCCGGGGAGCTGTTTTTT. It codes for CASSLTGSGELFF.

V and J are TRBV5-1 and TRBJ2-1; possible D gene TRBD1, 6 bases. V was trimmed by 5 bases and J by 8 bases, leaving 11 bases between them. CDR1 and CDR2 from the germline V gene are SGHRS and YFSETQ. This CDR3 has 12 amino acids. CDR3 coding DNA: TGCGCCAGCAGATTAGAGGGGGATGAGCAGTTCTTC. Protein: CASRLEGDEQFF.

The chain recombines TRBV7-6 with TRBJ1-6, with unresolved D. CDR1 is SGHVS and CDR2 is FNYEAQ in the germline V gene. V lost 1 base and J lost 0, with 10 bases in between. The CDR3 contains 17 residues. CDR3 sequence: CASSLGSQSSYNSPLHF. The CDR3 nucleotides are TGTGCCAGCAGCTTAGGTTCACAAAGCTCCTATAATTCACCCCTCCACTTT.

This chain links TRBV7-4 with TRBJ1-5, with TRBD1 matching 7 bases. After removal of 1 base from V and 0 bases from J, the junction contained 6 bases not matched to a gene. This CDR3 has 17 residues. Germline V gives CDR1 SGHVT, CDR2 SQSDAQ. CDR3 nucleotides: TGTGCCAGCAGCTTAGTAAAGGGGGCGGATAGCAATCAGCCCCAGCATTTT. The encoded protein is CASSLVKGADSNQPQHF.

V usage is TRBV20-1 and J usage is TRBJ1-2; D gene ambiguous. Germline CDR1 and CDR2: DFQATT and SNEGSKA (reference sequence). The germline V and J ends were trimmed by 5 bases and 5 bases, with 9 bases remaining between them. The CDR3 runs 11 residues. The CDR3 nucleotides read TGCAGTGCTGGAGGACGGTATGGCTACACCTTC. This codes for CSAGGRYGYTF.

The chain employs TRBV18 and TRBJ1-1; D perhaps matches TRBD1 (5 bases). The germline V and J ends were trimmed by 3 bases and 4 bases, with 15 bases remaining between them. CDR3 size: 15 residues. Germline values: CDR1 KGHSH, CDR2 LQKENI. Here the CDR3 DNA reads TGTGCCAGCTCACCGGCAGAAAATAGGGGCACTGAAGCTTTCTTT. Translating it yields CASSPAENRGTEAFF.

The chain is built from TRBV7-9 and TRBJ1-5; D remains unclear. Germline V gene data show CDR1 as SEHNR and CDR2 as FQNEAQ (reference sequence). The CDR3 spans 12 residues. V was pared by 3 bases and J by 5 bases, with 5 bases between. In DNA form, the CDR3 reads TGTGCCAGCAGCTTTTCCGATCAGCCCCAGCATTTT. Translating it yields CASSFSDQPQHF.

The V gene is TRBV9, the J gene TRBJ2-5; D may correspond to TRBD1 or TRBD2 (6 bases each). The V end was cut by 4 bases, the J end by 5 bases, with 21 bases between. This CDR3 is built from 16 residues. From germline, CDR1 is SGDLS and CDR2 YYNGEE. The CDR3 DNA sequence: TGTGCCAGCAGCCACCCGGAGAAGGGGGGCTGGGAGACCCAGTACTTC. Residues: CASSHPEKGGWETQYF.

This chain joins TRBV5-1 and TRBJ2-1; 9 bases are shared with TRBD1. The germline gives CDR1 SGHRS, CDR2 YFSETQ. V lost 4 bases, J lost 8 bases, and 16 bases stayed unmatched. The CDR3 is 17 residues long. As DNA, the CDR3 is TGCGCCAGCAGCGCAGCCACAGGGGGCACCCTCGTCTATGAGCAGTTCTTC. Protein: CASSAATGGTLVYEQFF.